This T cell receptor (beta chain) is from a study of beta chain features in type 1 diabetes (dated by TCRdb to 2016 to 2018). Regarding the study in general: Mean age, gender distribution, total cell number and subset yield were not different between patients and healthy donors. The study compared the TCRB repertoires of sorted circulating CD4+ T cell subsets in recently diagnosed type 1 diabetes patients with those in matched healthy donors. Across all samples, fewer than 130 million sorted cells were examined, and cell number per subset correlated strongly with RNA yield. Whereas all 28 donors provided naive and central memory subsets, regulatory and stem cell-like memory subsets were isolated from just 8 patients and about 8 healthy donors. What the research found in general, with its limitations: Fewer insertions and more nucleotide deletions at VDJ recombination sites were observed in patients with type 1 diabetes, implying thymic rearrangement abnormalities. Naive, central memory and regulatory TCRB repertoires appeared more similar among patients than among healthy donors. PCR may preferentially amplify shorter templates, but because patient and control samples were amplified and corrected together, any resulting skew would affect both groups equally. In all four CD4+ subsets, TCRB CDR3 length was moderately but significantly shorter in type 1 diabetes patients. HLA sub-analyses involved small numbers of individuals, so any influence of HLA type on TCRB rearrangement remained unresolved. Because cDNA was sequenced instead of genomic DNA, highly expressing activated cells could be over-represented, though the groups showed no difference in activation or CD3 levels.

Each donor gave one peripheral blood draw, averaging approximately 120 mL, which was collected into heparinised tubes. A BD FACSAria II and a panel including CD45RO, CCR7, CD25, CD127, CD95 and CD27 were used to sort naive, central memory, regulatory and stem cell-like memory CD4+ T cells. A purity above 95% was achieved for all sorted populations. PBMCs were separated immediately by Lymphoprep density gradient centrifugation and were stained directly, without being cultured. Samples were stained and sorted in pairs, with one healthy donor and one patient per experiment, so that batch effects were minimized. The entire isolated RNA was reverse transcribed using the High Capacity cDNA Reverse Transcription Kit, and thus expressed TCRB transcripts were sequenced. Deep immunoSEQ sequencing was applied to naive, central memory and regulatory T cell samples, giving an average of about 3.8 million total reads per sample. Sorted cells were lysed in RLT buffer and RNA was extracted with DNase-treated RNeasy Micro or Mini kits, depending on cell number. To prevent cross-contamination, every cell subset was processed on its own, while patient and healthy donor samples were processed together. TCRB sequences were amplified from cDNA with the immunoSEQ multiplex PCR, producing 87-bp fragments spanning the CDR3 region. Sequencing of the amplicons was performed on the Illumina HiSeq platform. Per the original workflow: PCR bias was computationally corrected using synthetic template baselines, reads within Hamming distance 2 were collapsed, and singletons that could not be merged were discarded. Reads were aligned against IMGT so that V, D and J genes, CDR3 length and insertions or deletions at six rearrangement sites could be assigned. Within each subset, clonotype counts were normalized to the number of sorted cells before true diversity and Gini coefficients were calculated with the tcR R package. The overlap coefficient, calculated on TCRB nucleotide sequences, was used to measure repertoire sharing. Out-of-frame TCRB sequences from naive cells were analyzed to stand in for the pre-selection repertoire. The immuneACCESS repertoire file appears here via TCRdb, limited to in-frame rearrangements. These files lack a portion of the clones; in checked studies, under half of the deficit traces to unresolved V genes, and the cause of the others is not known. V, J and clone size are those of that table, while D and trimming were read from the DNA. The sample has more than 250,000 clones on record, about 15% of them singletons. Around 0.015% of the sample is taken by the ten largest.

From cysteine to phenylalanine, the CDR3 is 12 amino acids long. The sequence is cut down to CDR3 DNA, 36 bases in frame from base 1. The germline V gene gives CDR1 as MNHEY and CDR2 as SVGAGI. V is shortened by 2 bases, J by 6 bases, and the region joining them spans 4 bases. In its sample, this clone was seen a few times. This receptor's antigen is unknown. Per-nucleotide qualities are absent, and no much larger clonotype sits a single base away. The rearranged chain carries TRBV6-5 and TRBJ2-2, with an unclear D gene assignment. The specimen was naive CD4+ T cells from blood. The cell subset or site label for this specimen denotes: true naive CD4+ T cells. This TCR derives from a man in his late teens or twenties with type 1 diabetes. The CDR3 protein is CASSYGPGELFF. The nucleotides read TGTGCCAGCAGTTACGGCCCCGGGGAGCTGTTTTTT.